This T cell receptor beta chain was captured in a study of blood T cell repertoires in COVID-19. Assay: immunoSEQ multiplex PCR; the TCRdb copy retains only in-frame clones and omits some. The top ten clones hold around 5.5% of a sample with 120,000 to 150,000 clones, roughly 84% of them seen once. The CDR3 covers 13 residues. Trimming removed 0 bases from V and 9 bases from J, with 10 bases in between. Germline V gene sequence: CDR1 SGDLS, CDR2 YYNGEE. The receptor's source is a man aged 35 to 55 with acute COVID-19. The genes are TRBV9 and TRBJ1-3; D is unresolved. Sequencing was done on a sample of PBMCs or T cells enriched from blood (not recorded which). The CDR3, as DNA: TGTGCCAGCAGCGTAGCCCAGGAGGGCACCATATATTTT. Its protein is CASSVAQEGTIYF.